This T cell receptor (beta chain) was recorded in a study of blood T cells in healthy people across ages. A J-beta primer mix and a sample-barcoded 5' primer were used in a second PCR of about 7 to 12 cycles. TCRdb analysed the 5' RACE reads with MiXCR anew, one entry per CDR3 protein. This table has approximately 810,000 distinct CDR3 sequences, under 30% appearing once. CDR1 is GTSNPN and CDR2 is SVGIG in the germline V gene (reference sequence). The V end was cut by 0 bases, the J end by 6 bases, with 9 bases between. The CDR3 contains 13 residues. This clonotype was observed a single time. The receptor was derived from a woman aged 80 or older in good health. Sequencing input: blood. This chain links TRBV30 with TRBJ1-5; no clear D gene. CDR3 sequence reads: CAWSVQTAQPQHF. CDR3 in DNA: TGTGCCTGGAGTGTACAAACCGCTCAGCCCCAGCATTTT.